Sequencing of this T cell receptor beta chain was carried out in a study of human T cells and chemical hapten exposure. Study overall: Per-sample TCR yield variability stemmed mainly from small pooled library volume differences.

Unique molecular identifiers were attached to individual cDNA molecules during library preparation. Methods used by the authors: Samples had a median of around 100,000 TCRs, ranging about 20,000 to 690,600. One entry per CDR3 protein, called by TCRdb with MiXCR from the reads. The V and J calls come from TCRdb's annotation, not from the publication. The repertoire consists of 95,000 to 150,000 distinct CDR3 sequences, with 8.5% to 9% occurring once and the leading ten covering over 1.1%. Before extraction, the whole blood was not fractionated, and total RNA was taken from it. Looked up from germline, CDR1 is SGHTA and CDR2 is FQGNSA. Trimming left V 1 base short and J 5 bases short, with 20 bases between. This CDR3 has 17 amino acids. Study outcomes and limitations: TCRs exceeding a frequency of 1 in 1000 stayed unchanged under DPC sensitization.

To note about this clonotype: No antigen is known for it.

This chain joins TRBV7-2 and TRBJ2-5; perhaps D is TRBD1 or TRBD2 (5 bases each). What was sequenced was whole blood. This TCR derives from a human donor in good health. Some clones in this sample may be carry-over from other donors' samples. The CDR3 DNA reads TGTGCCAGCAGCTTAGAGGGGACGGAGGAGCTAACGGAGACCCAGTACTTC. It specifies CASSLEGTEELTETQYF. Together with reference TRBV7-2 and TRBJ2-5, the CDR3 gives the full variable domain: GAGVSQSPSNKVTEKGKDVELRCDPISGHTALYWYRQSLGQGLEFLIYFQGNSAPDKSGLPSDRFSAERTGGSVSTLTIQRTQQEDSAVYLCASSLEGTEELTETQYFGPGTRLLVL.